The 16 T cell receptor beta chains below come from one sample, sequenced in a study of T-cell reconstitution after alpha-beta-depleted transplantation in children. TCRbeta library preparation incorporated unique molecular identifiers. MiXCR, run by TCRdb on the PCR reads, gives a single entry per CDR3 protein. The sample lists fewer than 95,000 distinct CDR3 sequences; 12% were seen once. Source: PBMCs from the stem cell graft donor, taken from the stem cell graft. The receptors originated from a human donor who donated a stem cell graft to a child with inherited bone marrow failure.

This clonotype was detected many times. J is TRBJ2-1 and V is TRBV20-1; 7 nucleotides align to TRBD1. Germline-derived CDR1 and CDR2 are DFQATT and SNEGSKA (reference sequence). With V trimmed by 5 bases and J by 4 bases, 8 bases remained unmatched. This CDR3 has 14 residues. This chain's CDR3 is CSALLGTAYNEQFF. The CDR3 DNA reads TGCAGTGCTCTCCTGGGGACAGCTTACAATGAGCAGTTCTTC.

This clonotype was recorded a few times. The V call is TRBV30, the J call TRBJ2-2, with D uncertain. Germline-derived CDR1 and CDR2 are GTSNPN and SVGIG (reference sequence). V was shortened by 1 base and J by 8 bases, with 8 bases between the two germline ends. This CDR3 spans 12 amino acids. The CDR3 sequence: CAWSEPGGELFF. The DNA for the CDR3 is TGTGCCTGGAGTGAACCTGGGGGGGAGCTGTTTTTT.

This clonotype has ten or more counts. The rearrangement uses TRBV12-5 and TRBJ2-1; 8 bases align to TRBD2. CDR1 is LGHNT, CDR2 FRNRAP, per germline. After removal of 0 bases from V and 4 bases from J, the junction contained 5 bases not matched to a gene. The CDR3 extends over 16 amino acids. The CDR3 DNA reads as TGTGCTAGTGGTTTGGTACTCTCTAGCGGGTACAATGAGCAGTTCTTC. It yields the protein CASGLVLSSGYNEQFF.

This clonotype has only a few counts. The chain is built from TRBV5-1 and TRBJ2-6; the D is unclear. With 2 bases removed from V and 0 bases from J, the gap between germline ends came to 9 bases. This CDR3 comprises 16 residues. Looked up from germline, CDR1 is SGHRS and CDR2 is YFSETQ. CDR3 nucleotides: TGCGCCAGCAGCTTAGGCGGACCCTCTGGGGCCAACGTCCTGACTTTC. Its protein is CASSLGGPSGANVLTF.

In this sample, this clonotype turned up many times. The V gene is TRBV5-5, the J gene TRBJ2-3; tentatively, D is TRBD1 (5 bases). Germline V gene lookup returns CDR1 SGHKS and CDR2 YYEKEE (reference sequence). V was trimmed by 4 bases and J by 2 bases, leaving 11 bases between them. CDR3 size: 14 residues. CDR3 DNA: TGTGCCAGCAGCATACAGGTTACCACAGATACGCAGTATTTT. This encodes CASSIQVTTDTQYF.

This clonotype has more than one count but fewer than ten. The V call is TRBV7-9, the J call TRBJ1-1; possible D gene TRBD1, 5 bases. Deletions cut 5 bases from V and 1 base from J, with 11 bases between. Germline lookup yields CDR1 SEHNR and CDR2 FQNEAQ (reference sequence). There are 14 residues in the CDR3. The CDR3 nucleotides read TGTGCCAGCAGCCACCTTACAGGGAACACTGAAGCTTTCTTT. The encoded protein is CASSHLTGNTEAFF.

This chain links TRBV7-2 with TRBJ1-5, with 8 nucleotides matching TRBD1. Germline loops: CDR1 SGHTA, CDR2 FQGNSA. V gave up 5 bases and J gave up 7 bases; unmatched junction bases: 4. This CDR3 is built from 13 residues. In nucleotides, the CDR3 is TGTGCCAGCAGCCAAGGACAGGGCCAGCCCCAGCATTTT. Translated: CASSQGQGQPQHF.

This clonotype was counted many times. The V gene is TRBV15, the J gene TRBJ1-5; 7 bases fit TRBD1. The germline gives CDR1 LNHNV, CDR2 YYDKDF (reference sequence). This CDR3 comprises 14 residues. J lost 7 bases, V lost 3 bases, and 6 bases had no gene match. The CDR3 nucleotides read TGTGCCACCAGCAGGGGACAGCTCGGGCAGCCCCAGCATTTT. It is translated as CATSRGQLGQPQHF. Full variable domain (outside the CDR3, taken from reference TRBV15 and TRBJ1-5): DAMVIQNPRYQVTQFGKPVTLSCSQTLNHNVMYWYQQKSSQAPKLLFHYYDKDFNNEADTPDNFQSRRPNTSFCFLDIRSPGLGDTAMYLCATSRGQLGQPQHFGDGTRLSIL.

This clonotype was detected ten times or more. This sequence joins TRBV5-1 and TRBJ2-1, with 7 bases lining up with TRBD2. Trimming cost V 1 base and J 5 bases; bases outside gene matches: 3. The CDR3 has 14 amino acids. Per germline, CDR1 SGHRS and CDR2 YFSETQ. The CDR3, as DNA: TGCGCCAGCAGCTTGTGGGGGAGGGACAATGAGCAGTTCTTC. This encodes CASSLWGRDNEQFF. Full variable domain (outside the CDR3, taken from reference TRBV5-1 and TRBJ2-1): KAGVTQTPRYLIKTRGQQVTLSCSPISGHRSVSWYQQTPGQGLQFLFEYFSETQRNKGNFPGRFSGRQFSNSRSEMNVSTLELGDSALYLCASSLWGRDNEQFFGPGTRLTVL.

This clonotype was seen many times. CDR3 bases: TGTGCCAGCAGTCCCCTCCGGGGAGAGACCCAGTACTTC. Its protein product is CASSPLRGETQYF. The genes are TRBV27 and TRBJ2-5; D possibly corresponds to TRBD2 (5 bases). Looked up from germline, CDR1 is MNHEY and CDR2 is SMNVEV (reference sequence). V was pared by 5 bases and J by 4 bases, with 11 bases between. The CDR3 runs to 13 residues.

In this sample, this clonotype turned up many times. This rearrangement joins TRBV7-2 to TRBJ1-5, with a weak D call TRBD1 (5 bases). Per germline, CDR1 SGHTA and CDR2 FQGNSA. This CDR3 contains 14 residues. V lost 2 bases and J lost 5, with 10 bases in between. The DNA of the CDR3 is TGTGCCAGCAGCTTAACGGGGGTTGATCAGCCCCAGCATTTT. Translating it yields CASSLTGVDQPQHF.

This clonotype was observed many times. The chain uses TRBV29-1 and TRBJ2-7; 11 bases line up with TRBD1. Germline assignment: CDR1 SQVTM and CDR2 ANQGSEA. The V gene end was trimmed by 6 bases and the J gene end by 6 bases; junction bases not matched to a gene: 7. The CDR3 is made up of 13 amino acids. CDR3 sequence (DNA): TGCAGCGTACCGGGACAGGGGGTTTTCGAGCAGTACTTC. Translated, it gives CSVPGQGVFEQYF.

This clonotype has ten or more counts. As DNA, the CDR3 is TGTGCCAGCAGATCCCTAGCGCACACCGGGGAGCTGTTTTTT. Translated: CASRSLAHTGELFF. The V gene is TRBV7-8, the J gene TRBJ2-2; D may be TRBD2 (6 bases). CDR1 and CDR2 from the germline V gene are SGHVS and FQNEAQ. The CDR3 runs to 14 residues. Trimming removed 6 bases from V and 3 bases from J, with 11 bases in between.

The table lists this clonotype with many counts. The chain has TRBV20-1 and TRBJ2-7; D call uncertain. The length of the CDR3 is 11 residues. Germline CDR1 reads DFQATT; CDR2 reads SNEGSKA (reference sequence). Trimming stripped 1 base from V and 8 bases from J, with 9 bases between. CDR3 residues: CSARGVGKQYF. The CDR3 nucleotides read TGCAGTGCTAGAGGGGTAGGGAAGCAGTACTTC.

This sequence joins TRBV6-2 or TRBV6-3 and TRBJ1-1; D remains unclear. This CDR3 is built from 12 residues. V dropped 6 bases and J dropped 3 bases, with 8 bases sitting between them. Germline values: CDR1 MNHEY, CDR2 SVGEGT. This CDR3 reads CASRQWDTEAFF. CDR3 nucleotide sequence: TGTGCCAGCAGACAGTGGGACACTGAAGCTTTCTTT.

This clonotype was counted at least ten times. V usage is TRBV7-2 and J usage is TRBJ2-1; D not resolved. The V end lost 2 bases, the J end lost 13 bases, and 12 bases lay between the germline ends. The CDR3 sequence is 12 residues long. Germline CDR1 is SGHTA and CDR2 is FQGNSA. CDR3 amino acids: CASSLMDLAQFF. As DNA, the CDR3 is TGTGCCAGCAGCTTAATGGACCTCGCCCAGTTCTTC.